The T cell receptor beta chain under discussion was sequenced for a study of blood T cells in healthy people across ages. Whole-study results and caveats: Unknown CMV status may confound age-related changes in expanded clones.

Then a second PCR, running roughly 7 to 11 cycles, was carried out with a sample-barcoded 5' primer and a J-beta primer mix. Per sample, CDR3-containing paired-end reads numbered at least 2.5 million. TCRdb redid the calling of the 5' RACE reads with MiXCR, one entry per CDR3 protein. This repertoire shows around 1,900,000 distinct CDR3 sequences, 30% to 40% found once; its top ten account for 20% to 25%. This clonotype was seen a handful of times. The antigen is undetermined. Germline V lookup: CDR1 SGDLS, CDR2 YYNGEE. This CDR3 is built from 14 residues. Between the trimmed V and J ends, which lost 3 bases and 6 bases, there was a span of 13 bases.

This receptor was identified in a human donor in good health. J is TRBJ1-5 and V is TRBV9; unclear D gene. Sample: blood. CDR3 DNA: TGTGCCAGCAGCGCCGGAGCGACGAGTCAGCCCCAGCATTTT. Protein sequence: CASSAGATSQPQHF.